A selection of T cell receptor beta chains follows, all from one sample in a study of T cell repertoires in cytomegalovirus infection. One entry per CDR3 protein results from TCRdb running MiXCR on the reads. Of 550,000 to 700,000 distinct CDR3 sequences in the sample, about 40% were seen once. These TCRs' antigens remain unknown. Sequenced material: cultured PBMCs, taken from culture after CMV antigen stimulation. The receptors were gathered from a human donor in good health (CMV status not recorded). Some clones in this sample may be carry-over from other donors' samples. Both conserved end residues are part of each CDR3. D genes are given only for firm matches. The size field is filled for only some rows; it gives once, few, many or a size class.

d_call | clone_size | j_call | v_call | cdr3_aa | cdr3_nt
TRBD2 | NA | TRBJ2-6 | TRBV19 | CASRDPAGTFSGANVLTF | TGTGCCAGTAGGGACCCAGCGGGGACCTTCTCCGGGGCCAACGTCCTGACTTTC
NA | NA | TRBJ2-5 | TRBV10-3 | CATRGTLDEETQYF | TGTGCCACGCGAGGAACATTAGACGAAGAGACCCAGTACTTC
NA | NA | TRBJ1-1 | TRBV7-2 | CASSFGGFEAFF | TGTGCCAGCAGCTTTGGAGGATTTGAAGCTTTCTTT
NA | NA | TRBJ1-5 | TRBV7-9 | CASGVSNQPQHF | TGTGCCAGCGGGGTTAGCAATCAGCCCCAGCATTTT
TRBD1 | NA | TRBJ1-6 | TRBV7-2 | CASSFGTGVSPLHF | TGTGCCAGCAGCTTCGGGACAGGGGTTTCACCCCTCCACTTT
NA | few | TRBJ2-2 | TRBV7-9 | CASSLQLSGELFF | TGTGCCAGCAGCCTTCAGTTGTCCGGGGAGCTGTTTTTT
NA | many | TRBJ1-2 | TRBV7-2 | CATAPLNYGYTF | TGTGCCACCGCACCGCTCAACTATGGCTACACCTTC
NA | few | TRBJ2-7 | TRBV28 | CASRSNRRSSYEQYF | TGTGCCAGCAGGTCAAACAGGCGCAGCTCCTACGAGCAGTACTTC
NA | NA | TRBJ2-1 | TRBV7-2 | CARSLARGKLNEQFF | TGTGCCAGAAGCTTAGCGAGGGGAAAGTTGAATGAGCAGTTCTTC
TRBD1 | NA | TRBJ1-1 | TRBV20-1 | CSARGMTGYTEAFF | TGCAGTGCTAGGGGGATGACAGGGTACACTGAAGCTTTCTTT
TRBD1 | few | TRBJ2-5 | TRBV5-4 | CASSSARDRGQETQYF | TGTGCCAGCAGCTCCGCCCGGGACAGGGGGCAGGAGACCCAGTACTTC
NA | few | TRBJ1-5 | TRBV10-3 | CAISAGVGNQPQHF | TGTGCCATCAGCGCCGGGGTGGGAAATCAGCCCCAGCATTTT
TRBD2 | few | TRBJ2-1 | TRBV20-1 | CSARGQRGPGHEQFF | TGCAGTGCTAGAGGACAGCGGGGCCCCGGCCATGAGCAGTTCTTC
TRBD1 | NA | TRBJ2-6 | TRBV25-1 | CASTLGGGANVLTF | TGTGCCAGCACCCTAGGGGGCGGGGCCAACGTCCTGACTTTC
NA | NA | TRBJ2-7 | TRBV4-1 | CASSQDATYEQYF | TGCGCCAGCAGCCAAGATGCAACCTACGAGCAGTACTTC
NA | NA | TRBJ2-7 | TRBV7-9 | CTPTRAERMYYEQYF | TGTACCCCTACAAGGGCAGAACGGATGTACTACGAGCAGTACTTC
TRBD1 | NA | TRBJ1-1 | TRBV12-5 | CASGTGYGMNTEAFF | TGTGCTAGTGGGACAGGGTATGGGATGAACACTGAAGCTTTCTTT
TRBD2 | few | TRBJ2-3 | TRBV11-3 | CASSPRQRGDLSSTDTQYF | TGTGCCAGCAGCCCTAGACAGCGGGGGGACCTCTCTAGCACAGATACGCAGTATTTT
NA | many | TRBJ2-5 | TRBV7-8 | CASSTVPVLTETQYF | TGTGCCAGCAGTACCGTCCCGGTTTTAACGGAGACCCAGTACTTC
NA | few | TRBJ2-7 | TRBV6-2/TRBV6-3 | CASSYSLSYEQYF | TGTGCCAGCAGTTACTCTCTTTCCTACGAGCAGTACTTC
NA | once | TRBJ2-4 | TRBV11-2 | CASSLDEAANIQYF | TGTGCCAGCAGCTTAGATGAGGCAGCGAACATTCAGTACTTC
NA | NA | TRBJ2-1 | TRBV15 | CATSRDIPTTDEQFF | TGTGCCACCAGCAGAGATATCCCTACGACCGATGAGCAGTTCTTC
NA | NA | TRBJ2-7 | TRBV20-1 | CSAPMAPRGEQYF | TGCAGTGCCCCTATGGCACCCCGGGGGGAGCAGTACTTC
NA | few | TRBJ2-3 | TRBV7-2 | CASSQGLQASTDTQYF | TGTGCCAGCAGCCAAGGACTGCAAGCCAGCACAGATACGCAGTATTTT
NA | few | TRBJ1-3 | TRBV28 | CASRKGTSAGNTIYF | TGTGCCAGCAGAAAAGGGACTTCGGCAGGAAACACCATATATTTT
TRBD1 | few | TRBJ1-2 | TRBV4-1 | CASSQDIFRQGLGGYTF | TGCGCCAGCAGCCAAGATATCTTCAGACAGGGGTTAGGTGGCTACACCTTC
NA | NA | TRBJ2-5 | TRBV7-9 | CASSLTSETQYF | TGTGCCAGCAGCTTAACGTCGGAGACCCAGTACTTC
NA | once | TRBJ2-1 | TRBV12-3/TRBV12-4 | CASSSDSGNEQFF | TGTGCCAGCAGTTCGGACAGCGGCAATGAGCAGTTCTTC
NA | NA | TRBJ1-3 | TRBV9 | CASSVRPVQGVTGNTIYF | TGTGCCAGCAGCGTTCGGCCCGTACAGGGAGTGACTGGAAACACCATATATTTT
NA | NA | TRBJ2-3 | TRBV9 | CASTSGYSTDTQYF | TGTGCCAGCACCAGCGGCTATAGCACAGATACGCAGTATTTT
NA | few | TRBJ1-5 | TRBV12-3/TRBV12-4 | CASTSPGASNQPQHF | TGTGCCAGCACCTCCCCGGGGGCGAGCAATCAGCCCCAGCATTTT
NA | few | TRBJ2-5 | TRBV12-3/TRBV12-4 | CASRPGLHAQETQYF | TGTGCCAGCAGGCCGGGCCTCCATGCCCAAGAGACCCAGTACTTC
NA | few | TRBJ2-7 | TRBV11-2 | CASSLGDYVGYEQYF | TGTGCCAGCAGCTTAGGTGACTACGTTGGATACGAGCAGTACTTC
TRBD1 | NA | TRBJ2-3 | TRBV18 | CASSPQRDRGTDTQYF | TGTGCCAGCTCACCACAAAGGGACAGGGGCACAGATACGCAGTATTTT
NA | once | TRBJ2-2 | TRBV20-1 | CSAPRRDAITGELFF | TGCAGTGCCCCCCGAAGGGACGCCATAACCGGGGAGCTGTTTTTT
NA | many | TRBJ2-2 | TRBV7-2 | CASSPGTVNTGELFF | TGTGCCAGCAGCCCAGGGACCGTGAACACCGGGGAGCTGTTTTTT
TRBD2 | NA | TRBJ2-7 | TRBV18 | CASSPLEGGKDEQYF | TGTGCCAGCTCACCCCTAGAGGGAGGGAAGGACGAGCAGTACTTC
NA | NA | TRBJ2-7 | TRBV4-1 | CASSQGKGVGYEQYF | TGCGCCAGCAGCCAAGGAAAAGGGGTGGGCTACGAGCAGTACTTC
NA | many | TRBJ1-1 | TRBV28 | CASSSGAPGTEAFF | TGTGCCAGCAGCTCAGGGGCCCCAGGCACTGAAGCTTTCTTT
NA | NA | TRBJ2-2 | TRBV6-2/TRBV6-3 | CASSPTGRNTGELFF | TGTGCCAGCAGTCCCACAGGCCGCAACACCGGGGAGCTGTTTTTT
TRBD2 | few | TRBJ2-1 | TRBV7-2 | CASSLGLAGGRGQFF | TGTGCCAGCAGCTTGGGACTAGCGGGGGGACGGGGGCAGTTCTTC
NA | NA | TRBJ1-2 | TRBV7-9 | CASAIRKQTNYGYTF | TGTGCCAGCGCCATACGCAAACAGACTAACTATGGCTACACCTTC
TRBD2 | NA | TRBJ2-3 | TRBV20-1 | CSANHRGGGTDTQYF | TGCAGTGCCAACCACCGCGGGGGGGGCACAGATACGCAGTATTTT
NA | few | TRBJ1-1 | TRBV20-1 | CSAREGLGAFF | TGCAGTGCTCGGGAGGGACTAGGGGCTTTCTTT
NA | NA | TRBJ2-3 | TRBV5-1 | CASSLAARSDTQYF | TGCGCCAGCAGCTTGGCGGCCAGGTCTGATACGCAGTATTTT
TRBD2 | NA | TRBJ2-3 | TRBV20-1 | CSAILGGVDTQYF | TGCAGTGCTATTCTGGGGGGGGTAGATACGCAGTATTTT
NA | NA | TRBJ2-1 | TRBV29-1 | CSVEELGDEQFF | TGCAGCGTTGAAGAGTTAGGGGATGAGCAGTTCTTC
TRBD1 | few | TRBJ2-7 | TRBV19 | CASSLQGAGEQYF | TGTGCCAGTAGTTTACAGGGGGCAGGAGAGCAGTACTTC
TRBD1 | NA | TRBJ1-4 | TRBV7-9 | CASSLGRFPGGTTNEKLFF | TGTGCCAGCAGCTTAGGAAGGTTCCCAGGGGGAACAACTAATGAAAAACTGTTTTTT
TRBD2 | NA | TRBJ2-3 | TRBV7-6 | CASSKRLAGLDTQYF | TGTGCCAGCAGCAAAAGACTAGCGGGACTGGATACGCAGTATTTT